Presented here are 28 T cell receptor beta chains from one specimen sequenced in a study of Ad26.COV2.S vaccination and SARS-CoV-2 variants. Profiling relied on immunoSEQ multiplex PCR, and the TCRdb table lists in-frame clones only, not all of them. The sample lists roughly 400,000 clones, about 90% occurring once. Treatment reported: some 20 received Ad26.COV2.S at low or high dose, single or two shots; several received placebo; per-sample allocation not given. Day 63 after the first injection of vaccine or placebo was the sampling time. The sequenced sample was peripheral blood, obtained in a trial of Ad26.COV2.S vaccine versus placebo. These receptors came from a person aged 18-65 years who received the Ad26.COV2.S COVID-19 vaccine or a placebo.

The chain combines TRBV19 with TRBJ2-1; 7 positions agree with TRBD2. CDR1 is LNHDA and CDR2 is SQIVND in the germline V gene (reference sequence). J was trimmed by 0 bases and V by 5 bases; bases with no gene match: 7. This CDR3 is 16 amino acids long. CDR3: CASSGLGGISYNEQFF. The DNA for the CDR3 is TGTGCCAGTAGTGGCCTCGGGGGGATCTCCTACAATGAGCAGTTCTTC. Using reference TRBV19 and TRBJ2-1 for the parts outside the CDR3, the full variable domain is DGGITQSPKYLFRKEGQNVTLSCEQNLNHDAMYWYRQDPGQGLRLIYYSQIVNDFQKGDIAEGYSVSREKKESFPLTVTSAQKNPTAFYLCASSGLGGISYNEQFFGPGTRLTVL.

The V gene is TRBV20-1, the J gene TRBJ2-5, with 13 bases that match TRBD2. The CDR3 has 16 amino acids. CDR1 is DFQATT, CDR2 SNEGSKA, per germline (reference sequence). The ends lost 3 bases at V and 5 bases at J; junction bases unmatched: 9. Here the CDR3 reads CSASWRRTSGGETQYF. CDR3 DNA sequence: TGCAGTGCTAGTTGGCGGCGGACTAGCGGGGGCGAGACCCAGTACTTC.

The V and J genes are TRBV4-1 and TRBJ1-1, with no clear D. The CDR3 spans 14 residues. V lost 1 base and J lost 2, with 8 bases in between. Germline CDR1 is MGHRA and CDR2 is YSYEKL. The CDR3 DNA reads TGCGCCAGCAGCCAAGCTCGGGGAAACACTGAAGCTTTCTTT. The encoded protein is CASSQARGNTEAFF.

This chain uses TRBV7-9 with TRBJ1-2; possible D gene TRBD1, 6 bases. This CDR3 spans 12 amino acids. Germline assignment: CDR1 SEHNR and CDR2 FQNEAQ (reference sequence). V lost 5 bases to trimming and J lost 8 bases, with 12 bases between them. CDR3 nucleotides: TGTGCCAGCAGCGTGACAGGCAGGGGCTACACCTTC. It encodes CASSVTGRGYTF.

This clone was seen only a few times. V usage is TRBV4-2 and J usage is TRBJ2-1; no clear D. Trimming cost V 1 base and J 6 bases, with 7 bases left between them. This CDR3 region has 13 residues. CDR1 is LGHNA and CDR2 is YNFKEQ in the germline V gene. CDR3 region: CASSQAGVNEQFF. The CDR3 bases are TGTGCCAGCAGCCAAGCGGGTGTCAATGAGCAGTTCTTC.

In the case of this clone: The sample contains more than one DNA sequence encoding this CDR3. The chain carries TRBV7-3 and TRBJ2-1; D is unresolved. The CDR3 runs to 11 residues. V was cut by 4 bases and J by 7 bases, with 5 bases left in between. Germline V gene data show CDR1 as SGHTA and CDR2 as FQGTGA. The CDR3 loop reads CASSSGNEQFF. DNA of the CDR3: TGTGCCAGCAGCTCCGGGAATGAGCAGTTCTTC.

In this sample, this clone turned up many times. The chain joins TRBV5-1 to TRBJ1-1; a weak D match, TRBD1 (5 bases). The CDR3 loop spans 15 amino acids. Trimming took 0 bases from V and 3 from J, leaving 12 bases between them. In germline, CDR1 is SGHRS, CDR2 YFSETQ. CDR3 in amino acids: CASSLGPTGDTEAFF. The CDR3 DNA follows: TGCGCCAGCAGCTTGGGCCCCACGGGGGACACTGAAGCTTTCTTT.

CDR3 DNA sequence: TGTGCCAGCAGTTACTCGATCGGGCCATCCTACGAGCAGTACTTC. This encodes CASSYSIGPSYEQYF. The rearrangement uses TRBV6-5 and TRBJ2-7; no reliable D call. V was shortened by 0 bases and J by 1 base, with 10 bases between the two germline ends. This CDR3 is 15 amino acids long. Germline V lookup: CDR1 MNHEY, CDR2 SVGAGI.

The rearrangement links TRBV5-6 to TRBJ2-1; tentatively, D is TRBD1 or TRBD2 (5 bases each). V dropped 0 bases and J dropped 6 bases, with 22 bases sitting between them. Germline CDR1 reads SGHDT; CDR2 reads YYEEEE. The CDR3 spans 18 residues. This CDR3 reads CASSLASWGSIRGNEQFF. CDR3 nucleotide sequence: TGTGCCAGCAGCTTGGCTTCTTGGGGGTCTATCCGTGGCAATGAGCAGTTCTTC.

The genes are TRBV15 and TRBJ2-7; D perhaps matches TRBD1 (5 bases). Trimming removed 2 bases at V and 5 bases at J, with 19 bases between. The CDR3 sequence is 16 residues long. Germline V gene sequence: CDR1 LNHNV, CDR2 YYDKDF (reference sequence). In nucleotides, the CDR3 is TGTGCCACCAGCAGACCCAGCAGGGTAGGGGTCGACGAGCAGTACTTC. Its translation is CATSRPSRVGVDEQYF.

This chain connects TRBV2 to TRBJ1-4; no clear D gene. The V end was cut by 7 bases, the J end by 2 bases, with 5 bases between. The CDR3 has 12 amino acids. The germline V gene encodes CDR1 SNHLY and CDR2 FYNNEI. The CDR3 reads CASIGTNEKLFF. The CDR3 DNA follows: TGTGCCAGCATAGGGACTAATGAAAAACTGTTTTTT.

The chain employs TRBV21-1 and TRBJ2-1; the D call of TRBD2 is as the table states it, not checked on the DNA. TRBV21-1 is deemed a pseudogene. This CDR3 is 17 amino acids long. CDR3 in DNA: TGTGCCAGCAGCAATCCCTGGAGACTAGCCCTATACAATGAGCAGTTCTTC. Translation: CASSNPWRLALYNEQFF.

CDR3 loop: CAISEQGNYEQYF. DNA for the CDR3: TGTGCCATCAGTGAACAGGGTAACTACGAGCAGTACTTC. The chain combines TRBV10-3 with TRBJ2-7, with D maybe TRBD1 (6 bases). The CDR3 consists of 13 residues. V was clipped by 3 bases and J by 3 bases, with 9 bases between them. The germline CDR1 and CDR2 sequences are ENHRY and SYGVKD.

The chain couples TRBV6-5 to TRBJ2-7; D might be TRBD1 (6 bases). The V end was cut by 6 bases, the J end by 0 bases, with 12 bases between. The CDR3 has 14 residues. Germline lookup yields CDR1 MNHEY and CDR2 SVGAGI. The CDR3 spells CASRGRTASYEQYF. CDR3 coding DNA: TGTGCCAGCAGGGGACGGACAGCCTCCTACGAGCAGTACTTC.

V and J are TRBV6-1 and TRBJ2-7; D is possibly TRBD1 or TRBD2 (5 bases each). Germline assignment: CDR1 MNHNS and CDR2 SASEGT. This CDR3 spans 13 amino acids. V was clipped by 3 bases and J by 3 bases, with 9 bases between them. The CDR3 is CASSERGFYEQYF. In DNA form, the CDR3 reads TGTGCCAGCAGTGAGAGGGGATTCTACGAGCAGTACTTC.

The chain is built from TRBV27 and TRBJ2-1, with a tentative D call TRBD1 (6 bases). The CDR3 contains 14 residues. V lost 4 bases and J lost 6, with 13 bases in between. Germline CDR1 MNHEY, CDR2 SMNVEV (reference sequence). CDR3 bases: TGTGCCAGCAGTTCCGCCGGGACATTCAATGAGCAGTTCTTC. It yields the protein CASSSAGTFNEQFF.

Only one count was recorded for this clone. The chain links TRBV19 to TRBJ2-1; 7 bases map to TRBD2. CDR3 size: 15 residues. The V and J ends lost 5 bases and 0 bases, in that order; junction bases with no gene match: 4. Germline V gene data show CDR1 as LNHDA and CDR2 as SQIVND (reference sequence). This CDR3 is CASSASGISYNEQFF. CDR3 sequence (DNA): TGTGCCAGTAGTGCCAGCGGGATCTCCTACAATGAGCAGTTCTTC.

V gene TRBV11-2 combines with J gene TRBJ2-1; 14 bases align to TRBD2. This CDR3 has 16 residues. The V gene's germline CDR1 is SGHAT and CDR2 FQNNGV. J gave up 7 bases and V 5 bases, and 7 bases lay outside the gene matches. CDR3 bases: TGTGCCAGCAGCCAATCGGGACTAGCGGGAGAGAATGAGCAGTTCTTC. Protein: CASSQSGLAGENEQFF.

This chain connects TRBV6-5 to TRBJ2-7, with D possibly being TRBD2 (6 bases). The germline gives CDR1 MNHEY, CDR2 SVGAGI. V was trimmed by 6 bases and J by 3 bases, leaving 18 bases between them. This CDR3 has 15 amino acids. The chain's CDR3 is CASSKGGGSDYEQYF. CDR3 in DNA: TGTGCCAGCAGCAAGGGCGGAGGGTCGGACTACGAGCAGTACTTC.

The chain couples TRBV6-5 to TRBJ2-4; either TRBD1 or TRBD2 may fit D (5 bases each). Trimming stripped 6 bases from V and 9 bases from J, with 9 bases between. The germline V gene encodes CDR1 MNHEY and CDR2 SVGAGI. CDR3 size: 11 residues. In DNA, the CDR3 is TGTGCCAGCAGGAAGGGGAGCATTCAGTACTTC. It is translated as CASRKGSIQYF.

V and J are TRBV6-2 or TRBV6-3 and TRBJ2-7, with TRBD1 matching over 11 bases. V was clipped by 2 bases and J by 1 base; unmatched bases: 7. The CDR3 sequence is 17 residues long. Per germline, CDR1 MNHEY and CDR2 SVGEGT. This chain's CDR3 is CASSYPRGQGASYEQYF. Written as DNA, the CDR3 is TGTGCCAGCAGTTACCCCCGTGGACAGGGGGCATCCTACGAGCAGTACTTC.

This chain links TRBV28 with TRBJ2-7; 11 bases agree with TRBD2. Unmatched junction bases numbered 6, after V lost 4 bases and J lost 1 base. Germline values: CDR1 MDHEN, CDR2 SYDVKM. The CDR3 consists of 16 residues. The CDR3 region has the DNA TGTGCCAGCAGTTCCTCGGCTAGCGGGAGGTCCTACGAGCAGTACTTC. It is translated as CASSSSASGRSYEQYF.

This chain joins TRBV7-8 and TRBJ1-1; D might be TRBD1 (5 bases). The CDR3 totals 14 residues. The germline V gene has CDR1 SGHVS and CDR2 FQNEAQ. The V and J ends lost 8 bases and 1 base respectively, with 14 bases between them. CDR3 DNA: TGTGCCAGCGGAGGCGGACACTCGAACACTGAAGCTTTCTTT. Its protein product is CASGGGHSNTEAFF.

The rearrangement joins TRBV19 to TRBJ2-4, with 7 positions matching TRBD1. V lost 3 bases to trimming and J lost 2 bases; unmatched junction nucleotides: 7. Germline V gives CDR1 LNHDA, CDR2 SQIVND (reference sequence). There are 16 residues in the CDR3. The CDR3 protein is CASSMIGDRTKNIQYF. CDR3 DNA: TGTGCCAGTAGTATGATTGGGGACAGAACCAAAAACATTCAGTACTTC.

The chain recombines TRBV6-5 with TRBJ1-6; D is possibly TRBD1 (5 bases). Trimming pared 4 bases from V and 10 bases from J, leaving 11 bases between. The CDR3 extends over 13 amino acids. Germline lookup yields CDR1 MNHEY and CDR2 SVGAGI. The CDR3 reads CASSFTTESPLHF. CDR3 DNA sequence: TGTGCCAGCAGTTTCACGACAGAATCACCCCTCCACTTT.

The chain is built from TRBV9 and TRBJ2-3, with D uncertain. The CDR3 contains 14 residues. Germline V gene lookup returns CDR1 SGDLS and CDR2 YYNGEE. V was cut by 3 bases and J by 0 bases, with 8 bases left in between. The DNA for the CDR3 is TGTGCCAGCAGCGCAGCCCGGAGCACAGATACGCAGTATTTT. It specifies CASSAARSTDTQYF.

This clone occurred a few times. V is TRBV7-9 and J is TRBJ2-1, with D unclear. Germline loops: CDR1 SEHNR, CDR2 FQNEAQ (reference sequence). There are 14 residues in the CDR3. V shed 4 bases and J shed 4 bases, with 11 bases lying between them. This CDR3 is CASSSTDVYNEQFF. CDR3 DNA sequence: TGTGCCAGCAGCTCTACCGATGTGTACAATGAGCAGTTCTTC.

This clone was picked up a small number of times. The chain is built from TRBV10-2 and TRBJ2-7; D possibly corresponds to TRBD2 (6 bases). The germline V and J ends were trimmed by 0 bases and 0 bases, with 12 bases remaining between them. The length of the CDR3 is 16 residues. Germline values: CDR1 WSHSY, CDR2 SAAADI. The DNA of the CDR3 is TGCGCCAGCAGTGAGTCTAGGCAGGGAGGCTCCTACGAGCAGTACTTC. Residues: CASSESRQGGSYEQYF.